This T cell receptor beta chain was found in a study of T cells in Graves' hyperthyroidism and ophthalmopathy (dated by TCRdb to the late 2010s). About the full investigation: Peripheral blood samples were taken at initial diagnosis, before any treatment was given. For training and testing, the 80 to 100 patients in the discovery cohort were randomly divided in a 7:3 ratio. The paper describes TCR Vbeta CDR3 sequencing of more than 120 peripheral blood samples, made up of 43 ophthalmopathy patients, roughly 80 hyperthyroidism patients and roughly 17 progressor patients. After sampling, hyperthyroidism patients received methimazole starting at 30 mg daily, and ophthalmopathy patients received high-dose intravenous methylprednisolone. Prospective prediction of ophthalmopathy was tested in an independent validation cohort of 18 to 20 hyperthyroidism patients and 17 patients who later progressed to ophthalmopathy. In addition, the study compared T-cell repertoires in thyroid tissue and in blood from 6 or 7 Graves' hyperthyroidism patients. To identify distinguishing TCR V-J signatures, a discovery cohort of some 100 patients was used, comprising 43 with Graves' ophthalmopathy and 55 to 65 with stable Graves' hyperthyroidism.

Amplification of TCR beta CDR3 regions was carried out from RNA transcripts. A first-round RT-PCR of the TCR CDR3 used the HTBI primer set with the Qiagen OneStep RT-PCR kit. Libraries were constructed in a second round of multiplex PCR, after which size selection and purification were performed. Paired-end sequencing of the libraries was performed with 100 bp reads on an Illumina HiSeq2000. On the authors' methods: SOAPnuke was used to process the raw data, with reads discarded if the reads contained adapters or uncalled bases, had a mean Phred below 15, or lacked an exact constant-primer or identifier match. High-quality paired reads were merged using COPE v1.2.5, and each unique nucleotide sequence was defined as a clonotype. MiTCR v1.1 was used to align clonotypes to the IMGT TRBV, TRBD and TRBJ reference segments. Only V-J combinations with frequency above 0.0001, covering about 99% of repertoires, were analysed. The TCS score was defined as F50 (clonal expansion) divided by E x V (chaos), with BLOSUM62-based TCRdist calculated between CDR3 peptides within each V-J. Welch's t-statistics and random forest reduced 450 to 600 V-J features to 10 to 15, which were used in a naive Bayes classifier (R e1071). TCRdb handled the public reads itself, with Q25 trimming in fastp and clone calling in MiXCR, and kept productive beta chains. Rows with a matching CDR3 protein are joined into one entry that keeps the most common DNA and genes. TCRdb's processing, not the authors' own work, is the source of the V and J calls. The sample profile shows roughly 570,000 distinct CDR3 sequences; less than 20% of them were found once. Of the sample, approximately 7% is held by the ten largest clones.

Graves' hyperthyroidism was defined as stable when no progression to ophthalmopathy occurred over 18 months of follow-up. Hyperthyroidism patients were newly diagnosed, with disease duration under 2 months, and aged 18 to 65 years. Any patient with an uncontrolled infection, another autoimmune disease, pregnancy or lactation was excluded. Diagnoses were established on the basis of clinical symptoms, serum thyroxine and TRAb, thyroid ultrasound, and orbital computed tomography. PBMCs were isolated from more than 9 ml of fresh peripheral blood by Ficoll-Paque density gradient centrifugation. Total RNA was extracted with Trizol reagent, and quality was checked on an Agilent 2100 Bioanalyzer. This clonotype showed up just a few times. No cognate antigen has been identified for it. It has no much larger one-base neighbor in the sample; base qualities were not kept. What the authors observed across the whole study: Ophthalmopathy was separated from stable hyperthyroidism by a 13 V-J signature model, with around 90% sensitivity and approximately 84% specificity obtained in cross-validation and 80%/75% obtained in testing. No statistical method was used to set the sample size in advance, and investigators knew the group allocation. In validation, progression to ophthalmopathy was predicted by the model with roughly 69% sensitivity and roughly 76% specificity, a median of approximately 6.5 months before onset. Most expanded thyroid clonotypes (frequency above 0.001) were also found in blood, which suggests that blood repertoires may mirror thyroid immune responses.

The CDR3 goes from the cysteine to the phenylalanine over 18 residues. Just CDR3 DNA is preserved here, 54 bases in frame from base 1. The V and J ends are trimmed by 4 bases and 0 bases, leaving 16 bases between them. This sequence originates from a woman aged 30 to 39 with Graves' hyperthyroidism. Recombination linked TRBV12-3 or TRBV12-4 to TRBJ2-6; TRBD1 is perhaps the D gene, given 5 matching bases. Sequences were obtained from blood. The DNA reads as follows: TGTGCCAGCAGTTCCACCCGACAGATCCGCTCTGGGGCCAACGTCCTGACTTTC. Its protein reads: CASSSTRQIRSGANVLTF.